This entry concerns a single T cell receptor (beta chain). Its antigen remains undetermined. Base qualities are not at hand, and no much larger clone is one base apart. From a lookup of the germline V gene, CDR1 and CDR2 are SNHLY and FYNNEI. The CDR3 has 16 amino acids, counting the end cysteine and phenylalanine. The CDR3 DNA has 48 bases and is translated from base 1. V loses 6 bases of germline sequence and J loses 5 bases, and the interval between the two ends is 17 bases. This record comes from a study of blood T cell repertoires in COVID-19 (dated by TCRdb to between 2020 and 2021). Regarding the research as a whole: The collaborator samples originated in the United States, Italy and Spain and spanned the acute and convalescent phases of COVID-19. The repertoires were made available in a free public database intended to serve as a resource for research on the immune response to SARS-CoV-2. The samples were drawn from the first 160 participants of the ongoing ImmuneRACE study and from 1,254 subjects provided by 6 global collaborators. HLA class I and class II types, where available, came from metadata supplied by the sample provider rather than from assay-based typing. Nearly every sample came with metadata listing a de-identified subject ID, COVID-19 status, age in years and sex. The dataset comprised deeply sampled blood TCRbeta repertoires from subjects exposed to, actively infected with, or recovered from COVID-19. The prospective study material was composed of cDNA or gDNA derived from T cells, B-cell-depleted T cells, or PBMCs. Broader findings and caveats from the paper: The amount of clinical and demographic metadata varied by source and participant and was provided uncurated.

The collaborating institutions used their own protocols to collect whole blood in K2EDTA tubes. For TCRbeta analysis, collaborators shipped samples as frozen whole blood, isolated PBMCs, or DNA extracted from either of those sample types. TCRbeta CDR3 regions were amplified from genomic DNA using the immunoSEQ Assay, a bias-controlled multiplex PCR. Regarding the original processing steps: Nucleated cell counts per sample were estimated from amplification of reference gene primers within the assay. To quantify the absolute abundance of each unique TCRbeta CDR3 rearrangement, sequence reads were collapsed and filtered. For each sample, productive Simpson clonality was calculated as the square root of Simpson's diversity index across productive rearrangements. TCRdb limited this immuneACCESS table to in-frame rearrangements with V and J called. A share of clones is missing; checked studies link under half to unresolved V genes, and the rest is unexplained. That table supplies the V and J calls and clone size; D and trimming were determined from the DNA. In all, the sample holds some 130,000 clones, and around 89% of those were seen once. The ten largest clones represent around 10% of the sample.

The clonotype was recovered from a man aged 45-65 years with acute or convalescent COVID-19. The sequence links TRBV2 to TRBJ1-6; TRBD1 might be the D gene, on 6 matching bases. Specimen: peripheral blood. The CDR3 region reads CASSLRGPTNNSPLHF. The sequence in DNA is TGTGCCAGCAGCCTCAGGGGCCCCACTAATAATTCACCCCTCCACTTT.